The source of this T cell receptor beta chain is a study of cytomegalovirus exposure and HLA in healthy donors. The sample holds one count of this clone. Use of 60 Vbeta and 13 Jbeta primers characterized the PCR. The repertoire was sequenced with immunoSEQ multiplex PCR; TCRdb's copy has only in-frame clones and lacks some. This table has roughly 160,000 clones, roughly 85% appearing once. The V gene's germline CDR1 is SGHTA and CDR2 FQGNSA. V was clipped by 4 bases and J by 5 bases; unmatched bases: 6. The CDR3 length is 16 residues. Sequencing was done on a sample of PBMCs. The sequence derives from a man in his forties in good health and CMV-seronegative. This chain uses TRBV7-2 with TRBJ2-1; 12 nucleotides line up with TRBD2. CDR3 in DNA: TGTGCCAGCAGCTCTCGGACTAGCGGGAATAACAATGAGCAGTTCTTC. This codes for CASSSRTSGNNNEQFF. Variable domain in full (rest from reference TRBV7-2 and TRBJ2-1): GAGVSQSPSNKVTEKGKDVELRCDPISGHTALYWYRQSLGQGLEFLIYFQGNSAPDKSGLPSDRFSAERTGGSVSTLTIQRTQQEDSAVYLCASSSRTSGNNNEQFFGPGTRLTVL.